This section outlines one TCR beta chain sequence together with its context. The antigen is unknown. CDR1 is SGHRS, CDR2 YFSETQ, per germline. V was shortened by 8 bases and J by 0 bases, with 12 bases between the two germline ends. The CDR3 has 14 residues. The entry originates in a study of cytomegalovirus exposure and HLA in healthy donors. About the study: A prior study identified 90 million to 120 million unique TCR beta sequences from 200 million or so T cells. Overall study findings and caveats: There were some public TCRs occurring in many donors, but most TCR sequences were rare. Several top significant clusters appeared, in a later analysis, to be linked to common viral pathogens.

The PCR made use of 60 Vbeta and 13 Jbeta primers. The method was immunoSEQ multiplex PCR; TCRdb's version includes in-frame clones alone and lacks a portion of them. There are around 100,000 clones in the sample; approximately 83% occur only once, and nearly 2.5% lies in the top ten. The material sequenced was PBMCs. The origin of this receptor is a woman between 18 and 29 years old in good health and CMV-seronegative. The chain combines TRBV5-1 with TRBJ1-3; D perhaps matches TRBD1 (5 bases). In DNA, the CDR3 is TGCGCCAGTTATACAGGAATCTCTGGAAACACCATATATTTT. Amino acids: CASYTGISGNTIYF.